This T cell receptor (beta chain) derives from a study of blood T cells in healthy people across ages. Study-level information: There was about one barcoded beta molecule captured by template switching per two T cells.

Together with a sample-barcoded 5' primer, a J-beta primer mix was included in a second PCR lasting about 7 to 12 cycles. Every molecule of cDNA carried a tag from a template-switch adaptor with 12 random nucleotides. TCRdb analysed the 5' RACE reads with MiXCR anew, one entry per CDR3 protein. The repertoire holds more than 1,400,000 distinct CDR3 sequences, 42% seen once, with roughly 7.9% in the top ten. Comments on this clonotype: Its antigen remains unidentified.

CDR1 SQVTM and CDR2 ANQGSEA come from the germline V gene. This CDR3 has 17 amino acids. V trimming: 6 bases; J trimming: 1 base; junction bases outside the gene matches: 8. Points from the study as a whole: Greater diversity and more naive CD4+ cells were seen in long-lived donors than in aged donors. Lack of knowledge of donor CMV status possibly confounded expanded clonotype changes.

The chain links TRBV29-1 to TRBJ2-3; 15 nucleotides agree with TRBD2. The sample consisted of blood. The source of this sequence is a woman aged 18 to 35 in good health. CDR3 protein: CSVSSGLAGGRTDTQYF. The CDR3 nucleotides read TGCAGCGTGAGCTCGGGACTAGCGGGAGGCCGCACAGATACGCAGTATTTT.